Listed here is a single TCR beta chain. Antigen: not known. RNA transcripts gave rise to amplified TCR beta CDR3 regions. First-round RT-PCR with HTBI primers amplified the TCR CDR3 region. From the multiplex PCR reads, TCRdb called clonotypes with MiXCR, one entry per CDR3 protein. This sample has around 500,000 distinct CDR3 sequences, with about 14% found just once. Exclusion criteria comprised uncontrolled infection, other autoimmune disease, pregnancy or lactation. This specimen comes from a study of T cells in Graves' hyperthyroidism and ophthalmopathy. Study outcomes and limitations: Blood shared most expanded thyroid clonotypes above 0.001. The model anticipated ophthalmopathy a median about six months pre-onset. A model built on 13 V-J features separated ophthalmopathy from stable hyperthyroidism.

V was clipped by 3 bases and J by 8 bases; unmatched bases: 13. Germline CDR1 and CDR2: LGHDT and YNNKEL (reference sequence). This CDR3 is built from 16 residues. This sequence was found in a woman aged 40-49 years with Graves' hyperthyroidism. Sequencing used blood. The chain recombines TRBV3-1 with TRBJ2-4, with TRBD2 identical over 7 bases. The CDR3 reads CASSHRTLADGDIQYF. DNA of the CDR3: TGTGCCAGCAGCCACCGGACTCTAGCGGACGGGGACATTCAGTACTTC.